One sample yielded the 27 T cell receptor beta chains listed below, sequenced in a study of shared clonotypes between healthy human individuals. Repertoires were generated with immunoSEQ multiplex PCR, while TCRdb's copy carries only in-frame clones and drops some. The sample records about 2.4 million clones, more than 85% being singletons. Sequences were obtained from naive CD4+ T cells from PBMCs. Noted subset: CD45RA+ positively selected. The receptors derive from a man aged 18 to 30 in good health. Some clones in this sample may be carry-over from other donors' samples.

The chain couples TRBV5-4 to TRBJ1-4; TRBD1 agrees at 8 bases. J gave up 8 bases and V 2 bases, and 5 bases lay outside the gene matches. The germline gives CDR1 SGHNT, CDR2 YYREEE (reference sequence). The CDR3 is 14 residues long. CDR3 bases: TGTGCCAGCAGCTTAGGACAGGGCCCCGAAAAACTGTTTTTT. Protein product: CASSLGQGPEKLFF.

The chain links TRBV19 to TRBJ1-2; D perhaps matches TRBD1 (6 bases). The V and J ends lost 7 bases and 5 bases respectively, with 11 bases between them. The germline V gene has CDR1 LNHDA and CDR2 SQIVND (reference sequence). The CDR3 spans 12 residues. This chain's CDR3 is CASTEGEYGYTF. The CDR3 DNA sequence: TGTGCCAGTACCGAGGGGGAGTATGGCTACACCTTC.

CDR3 sequence (DNA): TGTGCCAGCAGTTTATGGAACACTGAAGCTTTCTTT. Protein product: CASSLWNTEAFF. The V and J genes are TRBV28 and TRBJ1-1; D gene ambiguous. V was shortened by 0 bases and J by 1 base, with 0 bases between the two germline ends. Germline CDR1 and CDR2: MDHEN and SYDVKM. The CDR3 spans 12 residues.

This clone has just one count. This chain uses TRBV9 with TRBJ2-1; D not resolved. V lost 2 bases and J 8 bases, leaving 14 bases between the germline ends. The CDR3 has 14 amino acids. Germline V CDR1 and CDR2: SGDLS, YYNGEE. As DNA, the CDR3 is TGTGCCAGCAGCGTGGGAAGCCCCGGCGATGAGCAGTTCTTC. Translation gives CASSVGSPGDEQFF.

V and J are TRBV2 and TRBJ2-7; D is perhaps TRBD2 (5 bases). Looked up from germline, CDR1 is SNHLY and CDR2 is FYNNEI. The ends were cut back, 2 bases at V and 3 bases at J, with 11 bases in the middle. The CDR3 contains 14 residues. The DNA for the CDR3 is TGTGCCAGCAGTGAACTACGTGAGGGCTACGAGCAGTACTTC. Residues: CASSELREGYEQYF.

The CDR3 sequence is CSVEVPGPSTEAFF. CDR3 nucleotides: TGCAGCGTTGAAGTTCCGGGCCCCAGCACTGAAGCTTTCTTT. The chain has TRBV29-1 and TRBJ1-1; D unresolved. The CDR3 runs 14 residues. Between the trimmed V and J ends, which lost 1 base and 4 bases, there was a span of 13 bases. Germline loops: CDR1 SQVTM, CDR2 ANQGSEA.

The chain employs TRBV18 and TRBJ2-3; D gene unclear. Germline V gene data show CDR1 as KGHSH and CDR2 as LQKENI. The CDR3 contains 11 residues. Trimming pared 3 bases from V and 9 bases from J, leaving 7 bases between. The CDR3 DNA follows: TGTGCCAGCTCACCCGAAAGGACGCAGTATTTT. Translating it yields CASSPERTQYF.

The count of this clone is one. The V and J genes are TRBV7-2 and TRBJ2-7; 9 bases match TRBD2. After removal of 5 bases from V and 2 bases from J, the junction contained 13 bases not matched to a gene. CDR1 is SGHTA, CDR2 FQGNSA, per germline. This CDR3 comprises 17 residues. As DNA, the CDR3 is TGTGCCAGCAGCAGAAACTACGGACTAGCGCGCGCCTACGAGCAGTACTTC. Translated: CASSRNYGLARAYEQYF.

V gene TRBV18 combines with J gene TRBJ1-3; maybe TRBD1 (5 bases). The CDR3 has 16 amino acids. V lost 1 base to trimming and J lost 1 base, with 11 bases between them. Germline V gene lookup returns CDR1 KGHSH and CDR2 LQKENI. CDR3 loop: CASSPLRGRSGNTIYF. CDR3 nucleotide sequence: TGTGCCAGCTCACCACTCCGGGGCCGATCTGGAAACACCATATATTTT.

This CDR3 reads CASSLREQGVYGYTF. As DNA, the CDR3 is TGTGCCAGCAGTTTAAGGGAACAGGGGGTCTATGGCTACACCTTC. The chain is built from TRBV28 and TRBJ1-2; 8 bases map to TRBD1. J gave up 4 bases and V 2 bases, and 6 bases lay outside the gene matches. Looked up from germline, CDR1 is MDHEN and CDR2 is SYDVKM. This CDR3 has 15 residues.

The V gene is TRBV14, the J gene TRBJ2-7; D gene uncertain. CDR1 is SGHDN and CDR2 is FVKESK in the germline V gene. This CDR3 is 11 amino acids long. Trimming stripped 3 bases from V and 6 bases from J, with 6 bases between. This CDR3 is CASSQRSEQYF. The DNA for the CDR3 is TGTGCCAGCAGCCAGCGATCCGAGCAGTACTTC.

The chain carries TRBV7-8 and TRBJ2-1, with D maybe TRBD2 (7 bases). The germline V and J ends were trimmed by 1 base and 7 bases, with 14 bases remaining between them. This CDR3 contains 15 residues. CDR1 SGHVS and CDR2 FQNEAQ come from the germline V gene. The CDR3 DNA follows: TGTGCCAGCAGCTTAGGGCAGGGGAGGGCAAATGAGCAGTTCTTC. This gives the protein CASSLGQGRANEQFF.

This clone was observed a handful of times. Additional DNA sequences in this sample encode the identical CDR3. The CDR3 DNA reads TGTGCCATCTCCGGCGGGGGTTCTGGAAACACCATATATTTT. Translated: CAISGGGSGNTIYF. The chain uses TRBV10-3 and TRBJ1-3; possibly TRBD1 for D (5 bases). The CDR3 is 14 residues long. Trimming left V 8 bases short and J 1 base short, with 12 bases between. Germline CDR1 is ENHRY and CDR2 is SYGVKD.

The V call is TRBV19, the J call TRBJ1-5; 8 nucleotides match TRBD1. Germline assignment: CDR1 LNHDA and CDR2 SQIVND (reference sequence). This CDR3 has 19 amino acids. Trimming removed 5 bases from V and 1 base from J; junction bases left unmatched: 16. The CDR3 loop reads CASSPLRAGGIGSNQPQHF. CDR3 nucleotide sequence: TGTGCCAGTAGTCCTCTTCGAGCAGGGGGCATTGGGAGCAATCAGCCCCAGCATTTT.

The rearrangement links TRBV5-1 to TRBJ1-1, with D perhaps matching TRBD1 (5 bases). This CDR3 spans 15 amino acids. Trimming removed 0 bases from V and 0 bases from J, with 9 bases in between. Germline assignment: CDR1 SGHRS and CDR2 YFSETQ. CDR3 amino acids: CASSLGVGLNTEAFF. The CDR3 nucleotides are TGCGCCAGCAGCTTGGGGGTGGGGCTGAACACTGAAGCTTTCTTT.

This clone is a singleton in its sample. The chain links TRBV5-1 to TRBJ2-7; 7 nucleotides agree with TRBD2. Germline CDR1 reads SGHRS; CDR2 reads YFSETQ. V trimming: 4 bases; J trimming: 6 bases; junction bases outside the gene matches: 7. There are 13 residues in the CDR3. The CDR3 nucleotides read TGCGCCAGCAGCCGGGCGGGAGCCCTCGAGCAGTACTTC. It encodes CASSRAGALEQYF. Variable domain in full (rest from reference TRBV5-1 and TRBJ2-7): KAGVTQTPRYLIKTRGQQVTLSCSPISGHRSVSWYQQTPGQGLQFLFEYFSETQRNKGNFPGRFSGRQFSNSRSEMNVSTLELGDSALYLCASSRAGALEQYFGPGTRLTVT.

V and J are TRBV7-8 and TRBJ2-7, with D uncertain. The V end was cut by 1 base, the J end by 9 bases, with 13 bases between. Germline V gives CDR1 SGHVS, CDR2 FQNEAQ. The CDR3 has 13 residues. The CDR3 loop is CASSLVHGGGQYF. The CDR3 nucleotides are TGTGCCAGCAGCTTAGTACACGGCGGCGGGCAGTACTTC.

The V call is TRBV27, the J call TRBJ2-7, with no clear D. CDR3 length: 14 residues. Trimming removed 5 bases from V and 2 bases from J, with 13 bases in between. Germline lookup yields CDR1 MNHEY and CDR2 SMNVEV (reference sequence). The CDR3 sequence is CASSTSRLAYEQYF. The CDR3 nucleotides read TGTGCCAGCAGTACCTCCCGATTGGCCTACGAGCAGTACTTC.

For this clone: This specimen includes other DNA sequences encoding the same CDR3. The J gene is TRBJ2-3, the V gene TRBV7-2, with 7 bases fitting TRBD2. The CDR3 sequence is 15 residues long. Unmatched junction bases numbered 3, after V lost 1 base and J lost 2 bases. The V gene's germline CDR1 is SGHTA and CDR2 FQGNSA. This CDR3 reads CASSLVGGPTDTQYF. CDR3 DNA: TGTGCCAGCAGCTTAGTGGGAGGGCCCACAGATACGCAGTATTTT.

About this clone: The sample contains more than one DNA sequence encoding this CDR3. CDR3 DNA: TGTGCCAGCAGCTTACTCTGGACAGGAGAAGAGACCCAGTACTTC. Encoded protein: CASSLLWTGEETQYF. The chain joins TRBV7-6 to TRBJ2-5, with 7 bases that match TRBD1. The J segment lost 3 bases and the V segment lost 2 bases, leaving 6 bases of the junction unmatched. CDR1 is SGHVS and CDR2 is FNYEAQ in the germline V gene. The CDR3 covers 15 residues. Combining the CDR3 with reference TRBV7-6 and TRBJ2-5 gives the whole variable domain GAGVSQSPRYKVTKRGQDVALRCDPISGHVSLYWYRQALGQGPEFLTYFNYEAQQDKSGLPNDRFSAERPEGSISTLTIQRTEQRDSAMYRCASSLLWTGEETQYFGPGTRLLVL.

The chain carries TRBV4-3 and TRBJ1-5; TRBD1 matches 8 bases. V dropped 1 base and J dropped 7; count of bases not matched to a gene: 12. Germline V CDR1 and CDR2: LGHNA, YSLEER. This CDR3 contains 17 residues. The CDR3 region has the DNA TGCGCCAGCAGCCAAGGTACCTACAGGGGGGGAGGACAGCCCCAGCATTTT. It encodes CASSQGTYRGGGQPQHF.

The rearrangement uses TRBV18 and TRBJ2-3; 9 nucleotides match TRBD2. V lost 3 bases and J lost 6; bases outside the gene matches: 10. The germline CDR1 and CDR2 sequences are KGHSH and LQKENI. CDR3 length equals 16 residues. The CDR3 DNA reads as TGTGCCAGCTCACCGCTGGGCGGGAGGGCCCCGGATACGCAGTATTTT. Translated, it gives CASSPLGGRAPDTQYF.

This chain joins TRBV27 and TRBJ1-2, with 9 bases aligning to TRBD1. This CDR3 is 18 amino acids long. The V segment lost 5 bases and the J segment 1 base; nucleotides outside the gene matches: 14. CDR1 is MNHEY and CDR2 is SMNVEV in the germline V gene (reference sequence). DNA for the CDR3: TGTGCCAGCAGTCCCCGGAGGACAGGGGCCCCGAGTAACTATGGCTACACCTTC. This gives the protein CASSPRRTGAPSNYGYTF.

V gene TRBV6-5 combines with J gene TRBJ1-5; 8 nucleotides align to TRBD1. CDR1 and CDR2 from the germline V gene are MNHEY and SVGAGI. The J segment lost 7 bases and the V segment lost 5 bases, leaving 7 bases of the junction unmatched. This CDR3 is built from 14 residues. The chain's CDR3 is CASSRDRTRQPQHF. CDR3 in DNA: TGTGCCAGCAGTCGGGACAGGACTAGGCAGCCCCAGCATTTT.

The chain couples TRBV4-3 to TRBJ2-1, with D possibly matching TRBD2 (5 bases). V dropped 3 bases and J dropped 0 bases, with 27 bases sitting between them. The CDR3 loop spans 21 amino acids. Per the germline V gene, CDR1 is LGHNA and CDR2 is YSLEER. CDR3 protein: CASSHLLASPSGSSSYNEQFF. The DNA for the CDR3 is TGCGCCAGCAGCCACCTTTTAGCGTCTCCGTCCGGGTCGAGCTCCTACAATGAGCAGTTCTTC.

V is TRBV7-9 and J is TRBJ2-6; D not resolved. The CDR3 extends over 16 amino acids. Germline V gene data show CDR1 as SEHNR and CDR2 as FQNEAQ (reference sequence). With 3 bases removed from V and 0 bases from J, the gap between germline ends came to 9 bases. The CDR3 is CASSFTKLSGANVLTF. The CDR3 bases are TGTGCCAGCAGCTTCACAAAACTCTCTGGGGCCAACGTCCTGACTTTC.

J is TRBJ2-1 and V is TRBV15; D might be TRBD1 (6 bases). Deletions cut 3 bases from V and 4 bases from J, with 10 bases between. In germline, CDR1 is LNHNV, CDR2 YYDKDF (reference sequence). The CDR3 runs to 14 residues. The CDR3 region has the DNA TGTGCCACCAGCAGCATAACAGGGTACAATGAGCAGTTCTTC. Amino acid sequence: CATSSITGYNEQFF.